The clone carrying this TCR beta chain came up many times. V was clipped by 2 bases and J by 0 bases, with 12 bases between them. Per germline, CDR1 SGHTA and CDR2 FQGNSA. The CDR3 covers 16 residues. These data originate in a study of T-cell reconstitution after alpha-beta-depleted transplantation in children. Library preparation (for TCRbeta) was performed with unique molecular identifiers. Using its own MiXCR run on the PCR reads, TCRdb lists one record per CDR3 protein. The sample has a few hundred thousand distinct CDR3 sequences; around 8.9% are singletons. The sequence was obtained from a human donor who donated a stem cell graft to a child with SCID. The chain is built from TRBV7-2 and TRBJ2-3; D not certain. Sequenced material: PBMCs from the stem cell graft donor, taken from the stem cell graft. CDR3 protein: CASSLSPGASTDTQYF. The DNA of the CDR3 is TGTGCCAGCAGCTTAAGTCCGGGCGCTAGCACAGATACGCAGTATTTT.